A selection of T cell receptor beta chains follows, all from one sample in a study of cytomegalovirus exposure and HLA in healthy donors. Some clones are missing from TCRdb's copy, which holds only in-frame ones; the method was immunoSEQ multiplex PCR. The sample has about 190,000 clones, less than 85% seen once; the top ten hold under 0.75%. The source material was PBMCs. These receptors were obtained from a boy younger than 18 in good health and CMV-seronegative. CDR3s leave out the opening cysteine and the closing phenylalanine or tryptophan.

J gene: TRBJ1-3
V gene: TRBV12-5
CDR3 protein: ASGTGNTIY

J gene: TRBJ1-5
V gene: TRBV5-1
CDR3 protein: ASSLEPGYINQPQH

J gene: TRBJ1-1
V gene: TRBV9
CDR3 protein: ASSVGQGAEAF

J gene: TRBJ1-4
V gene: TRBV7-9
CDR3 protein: ASSPQIEKLF

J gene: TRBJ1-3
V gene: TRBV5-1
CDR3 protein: ASSLDGTGTGNTIY

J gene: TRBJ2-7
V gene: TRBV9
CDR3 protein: ASSVGESSYEQY

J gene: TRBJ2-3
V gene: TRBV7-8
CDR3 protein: ASSLARLAGGTDTQY

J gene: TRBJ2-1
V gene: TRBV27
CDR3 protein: ASSLRPLLGSNYNEQF

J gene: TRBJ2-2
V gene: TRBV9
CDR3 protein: ASSVGAVANTGELF

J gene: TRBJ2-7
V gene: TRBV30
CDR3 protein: AWTSGGEQY

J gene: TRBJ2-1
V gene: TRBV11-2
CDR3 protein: ASSPTTILQF

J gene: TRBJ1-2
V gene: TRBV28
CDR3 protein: ASRLLTQQGYLHGYT

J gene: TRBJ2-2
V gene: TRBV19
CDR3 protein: ASSIPQDTGELF

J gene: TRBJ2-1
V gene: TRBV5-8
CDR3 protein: ASSLAVAGAYNEQF

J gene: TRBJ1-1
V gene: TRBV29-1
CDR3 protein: SAIVQGQAF

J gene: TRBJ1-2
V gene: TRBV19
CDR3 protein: ASSRLDLGYT

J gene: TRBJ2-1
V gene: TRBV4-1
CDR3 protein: ASSQGHHNEQF

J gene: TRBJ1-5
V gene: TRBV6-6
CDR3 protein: ASSSTGLQPQH

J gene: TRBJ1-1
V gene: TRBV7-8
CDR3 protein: ASSLEPGWSTEAF

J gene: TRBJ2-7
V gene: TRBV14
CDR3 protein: ASSQLETGNPYEQY

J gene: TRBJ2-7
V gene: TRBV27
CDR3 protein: ASSSQAGTRIYEQY

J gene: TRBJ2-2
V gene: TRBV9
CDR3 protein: ASSVQGGWGGELF

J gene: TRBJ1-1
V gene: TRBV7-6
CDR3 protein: ASSLRGGTEAF

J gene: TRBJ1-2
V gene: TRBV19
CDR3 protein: ASKQDTPGYT

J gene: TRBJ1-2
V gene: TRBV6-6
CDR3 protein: ATTRRTAYGYT

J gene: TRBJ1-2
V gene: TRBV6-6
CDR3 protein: ASSRPGQGDYGYT